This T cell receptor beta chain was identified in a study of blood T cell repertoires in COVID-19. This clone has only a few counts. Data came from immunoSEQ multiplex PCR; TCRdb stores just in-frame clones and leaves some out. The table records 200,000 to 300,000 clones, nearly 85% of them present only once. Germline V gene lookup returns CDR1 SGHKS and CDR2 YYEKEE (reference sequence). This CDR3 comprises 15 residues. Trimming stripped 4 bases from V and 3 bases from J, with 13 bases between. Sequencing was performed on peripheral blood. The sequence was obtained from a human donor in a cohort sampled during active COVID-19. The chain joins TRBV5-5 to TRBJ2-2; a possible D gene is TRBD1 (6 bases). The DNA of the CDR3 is TGTGCCAGCAGCCGTAACACAGGGCACACCGGGGAGCTGTTTTTT. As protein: CASSRNTGHTGELFF. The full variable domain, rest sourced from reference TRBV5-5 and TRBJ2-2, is DAGVTQSPTHLIKTRGQQVTLRCSPISGHKSVSWYQQVLGQGPQFIFQYYEKEERGRGNFPDRFSARQFPNYSSELNVNALLLGDSALYLCASSRNTGHTGELFFGEGSRLTVL.